Listed below are T cell receptor beta chains from one sample, sequenced in a study of T cell responses to AZD1222 COVID-19 vaccine. Only in-frame clones appear in the TCRdb table, and some are missing; sequencing was by immunoSEQ multiplex PCR. This sample carries some 53,000 clones, 80% to 90% of them seen once, and the ten largest clones take roughly 3%. The starting material was peripheral blood, obtained 28 days after the second AZD1222 dose. The receptor source for this set is an adult who received the AZD1222 COVID-19 vaccine. The CDR3 runs from the conserved cysteine through the conserved F or W. The order of the fields is CDR3 length, J gene, clone size, V gene, D gene, CDR3 DNA, CDR3 protein. A D gene is named only where the DNA matches it firmly. Size is stated for part of the rows, as once, few or many counts, or as a class when the clone is expanded.

16 | TRBJ1-5 | - | TRBV28 | TRBD1 | TGTGCCTGCATCGGACAGGGGGGAAATAGCAATCAGCCCCAGCATTTT | CACIGQGGNSNQPQHF
12 | TRBJ1-2 | once | TRBV12-3/TRBV12-4 | - | TGTGCCAGCAGTTTAACAGGCTATGGCTACACCTTC | CASSLTGYGYTF
15 | TRBJ2-4 | - | TRBV14 | TRBD1 | TGTGCCAGCAGCCAAGAGAACAGGGGATTAAACATTCAGTACTTC | CASSQENRGLNIQYF
19 | TRBJ1-1 | - | TRBV27 | - | TGTGCCAGCAGTTCTCCTCGGGGGGCAGGCGGGGGACCCAGCACTGAAGCTTTCTTT | CASSSPRGAGGGPSTEAFF
16 | TRBJ2-5 | few | TRBV24-1 | TRBD2 | TGTGCCACCAGCGCCACCCAAGCGGGAGAAAGAGAGACCCAGTACTTC | CATSATQAGERETQYF
14 | TRBJ2-5 | - | TRBV30 | - | TGTGCCTGGAGTCCCGGCCAGGGTCGGGAGACCCAGTACTTC | CAWSPGQGRETQYF
13 | TRBJ1-1 | - | TRBV11-2 | - | TGTGCCAGCAGCTTAGATCCAGGGGTAGTCGCTTTCTTT | CASSLDPGVVAFF
15 | TRBJ1-5 | - | TRBV5-1 | - | TGCGCCAGCAGTCTAACCGGGACCCACAATCAGCCCCAGCATTTT | CASSLTGTHNQPQHF
14 | TRBJ2-7 | - | TRBV5-1 | TRBD2 | TGCGCCAGCAGGAGACTAGCTGACTGGGACGAGCAGTACTTC | CASRRLADWDEQYF
15 | TRBJ1-1 | - | TRBV18 | TRBD1 | TGTGCCAGCTCACCGGACAGGGGTATGAACACTGAAGCTTTCTTT | CASSPDRGMNTEAFF
14 | TRBJ1-2 | - | TRBV30 | - | TGTGCCTGGAGTGTAGTCTCATCCACGGATGGCTACACCTTC | CAWSVVSSTDGYTF
14 | TRBJ1-1 | - | TRBV19 | TRBD1 | TGTGCCAGTAGTATTTCCAGGGGACAGTCTGAAGCTTTCTTT | CASSISRGQSEAFF
13 | TRBJ1-5 | once | TRBV12-3/TRBV12-4 | - | TGTGCCAGCAGCGACTGGGGGGATGGGCCCCAGCATTTT | CASSDWGDGPQHF
17 | TRBJ1-4 | - | TRBV21-1 | - | TGTGCCAGCAGCAAACCTACCGGGACAGGGGTTGGGGAAAAACTGTTTTTT | CASSKPTGTGVGEKLFF
16 | TRBJ2-1 | - | TRBV6-1 | TRBD2 | TGTGCCAGCAGTGATCCCGGGACTAGCGCTTACAATGAGCAGTTCTTC | CASSDPGTSAYNEQFF
13 | TRBJ1-2 | - | TRBV19 | TRBD1 | TGTGCCAGTAGTAGAACAGGGGATTATGGCTACACCTTC | CASSRTGDYGYTF
15 | TRBJ2-1 | - | TRBV9 | - | TGTGCCAGCAGCGCCGGGAGAGGCTCCTACAATGAGCAGTTCTTC | CASSAGRGSYNEQFF
17 | TRBJ2-1 | - | TRBV28 | TRBD2 | TGTGCCAGCAGTTTACCTAGCGGGAGGGCCTATTTGGATGAGCAGTTCTTC | CASSLPSGRAYLDEQFF
12 | TRBJ2-1 | - | TRBV24-1 | - | TGTGCCACCAGTGACCCCCTGACTGAGCAGTTCTTC | CATSDPLTEQFF
18 | TRBJ2-7 | - | TRBV5-1 | TRBD2 | TGCGCCAGCAGCTTGAATATCAAAGGTACTAGCGGGAGTCGCGAGCAGTACTTC | CASSLNIKGTSGSREQYF
15 | TRBJ2-3 | - | TRBV3-1/TRBV3-2 | - | TGTGCCAGCAGCCCCCGGATAGCGGTCACAGATACGCAGTATTTT | CASSPRIAVTDTQYF
15 | TRBJ1-3 | - | TRBV27 | TRBD1 | TGTGCCAGCAGAGACAGGGGCCCCACGGGGAACACCATATATTTT | CASRDRGPTGNTIYF
13 | TRBJ2-1 | - | TRBV18 | TRBD2 | TGTGCCAGCTCACCACCGGAGCGGGATCGCCGGTTCTTC | CASSPPERDRRFF
12 | TRBJ1-1 | - | TRBV6-2/TRBV6-3 | - | TGTGCCAGCAGTTACATGAGGGGGATAGCTTTCTTT | CASSYMRGIAFF
14 | TRBJ2-2 | - | TRBV27 | TRBD2 | TGTGCCAGCGCAGCGGGGAAAAGCGCCGGGGAGCTGTTTTTT | CASAAGKSAGELFF
13 | TRBJ1-2 | once | TRBV29-1 | TRBD1 | TGCAGCGTTGGGGACAGCTACTTCTATGGCTACACCTTC | CSVGDSYFYGYTF
15 | TRBJ1-6 | - | TRBV30 | TRBD1 | TGTGCCTGGAGTTACGGGGGACAGGGAAATTCACCCCTCCACTTT | CAWSYGGQGNSPLHF
14 | TRBJ1-6 | - | TRBV5-1 | - | TGCGCCAGCAGGGAAAGGACAGCCAATTCACCCCTCCACTTT | CASRERTANSPLHF
16 | TRBJ2-3 | - | TRBV28 | TRBD1 | TGTGCCAGCAGTCCAACGACAGGGGCTAGCACAGATACGCAGTATTTT | CASSPTTGASTDTQYF
11 | TRBJ2-7 | - | TRBV10-2 | - | TGCGCCACCTCGGTGGGTTACGAGCAGTACTTC | CATSVGYEQYF
14 | TRBJ1-5 | - | TRBV30 | - | TGTGCCTGGAGTGTAGAAGGGGGGAATCAGCCCCAGCATTTT | CAWSVEGGNQPQHF
15 | TRBJ2-4 | - | TRBV19 | - | TGTGCCAGTACCCATCGGGGGGCCCCCAAAAACATTCAGTACTTC | CASTHRGAPKNIQYF
13 | TRBJ1-1 | once | TRBV7-3 | - | TGTGCCAGCAGCTCCCACGGGACTCGTGAAGCTTTCTTT | CASSSHGTREAFF
15 | TRBJ1-5 | - | TRBV12-1 | - | TGTGCCAGCAGCTTTGAAGGGGACAGCAATCAGCCCCAGCATTTT | CASSFEGDSNQPQHF
16 | TRBJ2-1 | - | TRBV7-2 | - | TGTGCCAGCAGCTTAGTCTCCACAGGGTGGTTCAATGAGCAGTTCTTC | CASSLVSTGWFNEQFF
16 | TRBJ2-1 | once | TRBV6-5 | TRBD2 | TGTGCCAGCAGTTACACGACTAGCGGGACGTACAATGAGCAGTTCTTC | CASSYTTSGTYNEQFF
12 | TRBJ1-1 | - | TRBV6-5 | - | TGTGCCAGCAGCTTAGGGGGATTTGAAGCTTTCTTT | CASSLGGFEAFF
11 | TRBJ2-5 | few | TRBV29-1 | TRBD1 | TGCAGCGTGGGCAAAGGGGGCGGAGTATACTTC | CSVGKGGGVYF
15 | TRBJ2-3 | - | TRBV10-3 | TRBD2 | TGTGCCATCAGTGGGGGGGGAGCGGGCACAGATACGCAGTATTTT | CAISGGGAGTDTQYF
17 | TRBJ1-2 | - | TRBV27 | - | TGTGCCAGCAGTTTGCCTTGGCTCTTCGCCAGGATCTATGGCTACACCTTC | CASSLPWLFARIYGYTF
12 | TRBJ1-5 | - | TRBV28 | - | TGTGCCATTAGGGGGAACAATCAGCCCCAGCATTTT | CAIRGNNQPQHF
13 | TRBJ1-6 | few | TRBV2 | - | TGTGCCAGCAGTGAAGCTGGGTTCTCACCCCTCCACTTT | CASSEAGFSPLHF
15 | TRBJ2-1 | - | TRBV5-1 | - | TGCGCCAGCAGCCCGGGACCGCAGCCCCACAATGAGCAGTTCTTC | CASSPGPQPHNEQFF
16 | TRBJ2-5 | - | TRBV5-4 | TRBD2 | TGTGCCAGCAGCTTAAGGACTAGCGGGAGGGTAGAGACCCAGTACTTC | CASSLRTSGRVETQYF
16 | TRBJ1-5 | - | TRBV6-1 | - | TGTGCCAGCAGTGACGTCCGCAGGGAAATCAATCAGCCCCAGCATTTT | CASSDVRREINQPQHF
13 | TRBJ2-3 | - | TRBV7-8 | - | TGTGCCAGCAGCTTAGCGGACACAGATACGCAGTATTTT | CASSLADTDTQYF
17 | TRBJ2-5 | - | TRBV18 | - | TGTGCCAGCTCACAGGGGTTCGGACGGGCTTTCCAAGAGACCCAGTACTTC | CASSQGFGRAFQETQYF
16 | TRBJ1-6 | - | TRBV28 | - | TGTGCCAGCAGCCCCGTGAGAGGCTCCTATAATTCACCCCTCCACTTT | CASSPVRGSYNSPLHF
13 | TRBJ2-4 | - | TRBV4-1 | TRBD1 | TGCGCCAGCAGCCCGGGACAGGCTAACATTCAGTACTTC | CASSPGQANIQYF
15 | TRBJ1-4 | once | TRBV9 | TRBD1 | TGTGCCAGCAGCGTAGGTGGACAGGCCGGTGAAAAACTGTTTTTT | CASSVGGQAGEKLFF
14 | TRBJ2-1 | - | TRBV27 | TRBD2 | TGTGCCAGCAGTCTTAGCGGGAGTTACAATGAGCAGTTCTTC | CASSLSGSYNEQFF
15 | TRBJ2-3 | - | TRBV7-9 | - | TGTGCCAGCAGCCCAACCCAGAGGGACACAGATACGCAGTATTTT | CASSPTQRDTDTQYF
16 | TRBJ1-4 | few | TRBV11-2 | TRBD1 | TGTGCCAGCAGCTTGGGGACAGTAACTAGTAATGAAAAACTGTTTTTT | CASSLGTVTSNEKLFF
15 | TRBJ1-6 | - | TRBV28 | TRBD1 | TGTGCCAGCAGTACACCGGACAGGAGGAATTCACCCCTCCACTTT | CASSTPDRRNSPLHF
12 | TRBJ1-1 | - | TRBV18 | - | TGTGCCAGCTCGGCGGACATGTTGCGAACTTTCTTT | CASSADMLRTFF